This is a list of T cell receptor beta chains from one sample in a study of cytomegalovirus exposure and HLA in healthy donors. Data came from immunoSEQ multiplex PCR; TCRdb stores just in-frame clones and leaves some out. The sample records some 160,000 clones, roughly 76% being singletons. Sequenced input: PBMCs. The receptors were sampled from a male donor in good health and CMV-seronegative. CDR3s include the opening cysteine and the closing phenylalanine or tryptophan. The D gene is left open where the match is weak. Only some rows state a clone size, as once, few, many or a class for expanded clones.

J: TRBJ1-4
size: NA
V: TRBV18
D: NA
CDR3: CASSTAGGNEKLFF
DNA: TGTGCCAGCTCAACGGCTGGAGGGAATGAAAAACTGTTTTTT

J: TRBJ2-7
size: NA
V: TRBV2
D: TRBD1
CDR3: CASKAGQALIYEQYF
DNA: TGTGCCAGCAAGGCGGGACAGGCTTTGATCTACGAGCAGTACTTC

J: TRBJ2-5
size: NA
V: TRBV7-9
D: NA
CDR3: CASSLGAEETQYF
DNA: TGTGCCAGCAGCTTAGGGGCTGAAGAGACCCAGTACTTC

J: TRBJ2-7
size: NA
V: TRBV5-4
D: NA
CDR3: CASSFGPGLEQYF
DNA: TGTGCCAGCAGCTTTGGGCCTGGGCTCGAGCAGTACTTC

J: TRBJ2-7
size: NA
V: TRBV5-1
D: NA
CDR3: CASSLDKSSYEQYF
DNA: TGCGCCAGCAGCTTGGACAAAAGCTCCTACGAGCAGTACTTC

J: TRBJ2-5
size: NA
V: TRBV6-6
D: NA
CDR3: CASSYLEGPGRETQYF
DNA: TGTGCCAGCAGTTACCTGGAGGGCCCCGGACGGGAGACCCAGTACTTC

J: TRBJ2-5
size: NA
V: TRBV5-1
D: NA
CDR3: CASSLYGAEETQYF
DNA: TGCGCCAGCAGCTTGTATGGGGCCGAGGAGACCCAGTACTTC

J: TRBJ2-7
size: NA
V: TRBV7-9
D: NA
CDR3: CASSFGAGSYGTGYEQYF
DNA: TGTGCCAGCAGCTTTGGGGCAGGGTCTTATGGAACTGGATACGAGCAGTACTTC

J: TRBJ1-2
size: NA
V: TRBV7-2
D: NA
CDR3: CASSESQGQDYGYTF
DNA: TGTGCCAGCAGCGAAAGCCAGGGGCAGGACTATGGCTACACCTTC

J: TRBJ2-7
size: NA
V: TRBV30
D: NA
CDR3: CAWSGGTEYEQYF
DNA: TGTGCCTGGAGTGGCGGGACAGAGTACGAGCAGTACTTC

J: TRBJ2-1
size: NA
V: TRBV5-1
D: NA
CDR3: CASSVGHLGDEQFF
DNA: TGCGCCAGCAGCGTGGGACATCTGGGCGATGAGCAGTTCTTC

J: TRBJ1-2
size: NA
V: TRBV5-4
D: TRBD1
CDR3: CASSLGGNGYTF
DNA: TGTGCCAGCAGCTTAGGGGGCAATGGCTACACCTTC

J: TRBJ2-3
size: NA
V: TRBV5-1
D: NA
CDR3: CASSFTGLGDTQYF
DNA: TGCGCCAGCAGCTTTACAGGGCTGGGAGATACGCAGTATTTT

J: TRBJ2-1
size: NA
V: TRBV5-4
D: TRBD2
CDR3: CASSRTSGAYNEQFF
DNA: TGTGCCAGCAGCCGGACTAGCGGCGCCTACAATGAGCAGTTCTTC

J: TRBJ2-5
size: NA
V: TRBV4-2
D: TRBD2
CDR3: CASSQESVERGGTQYF
DNA: TGTGCCAGCAGCCAAGAAAGTGTCGAGCGGGGGGGGACCCAGTACTTC

J: TRBJ1-6
size: NA
V: TRBV7-9
D: TRBD1
CDR3: CASRDRGNSPLHF
DNA: TGTGCCAGCAGGGACAGGGGGAATTCACCCCTCCACTTT

J: TRBJ2-5
size: NA
V: TRBV5-1
D: TRBD1
CDR3: CASSFGQGGGETQYF
DNA: TGCGCCAGCAGCTTTGGACAGGGGGGCGGCGAGACCCAGTACTTC

J: TRBJ2-1
size: NA
V: TRBV11-2
D: TRBD1
CDR3: CASAARDRGHNEQFF
DNA: TGTGCCAGCGCAGCGAGGGACAGGGGACACAATGAGCAGTTCTTC

J: TRBJ2-7
size: NA
V: TRBV7-2
D: NA
CDR3: CASSLGGGYEQYF
DNA: TGTGCCAGCAGCTTAGGAGGAGGCTACGAGCAGTACTTC

J: TRBJ2-7
size: NA
V: TRBV5-4
D: NA
CDR3: CASSPYSGPYEQYF
DNA: TGCGCCAGCAGCCCCTACAGTGGCCCCTACGAGCAGTACTTC

J: TRBJ2-7
size: NA
V: TRBV5-1
D: NA
CDR3: CASSLGAGGEQYF
DNA: TGCGCCAGCAGCTTGGGAGCAGGGGGGGAGCAGTACTTC

J: TRBJ2-7
size: NA
V: TRBV6-1
D: NA
CDR3: CASTRVHEQYF
DNA: TGTGCCAGCACCAGGGTCCACGAGCAGTACTTC

J: TRBJ1-2
size: NA
V: TRBV7-9
D: TRBD1
CDR3: CAGQGDSYGYTF
DNA: TGTGCCGGACAGGGTGATAGCTATGGCTACACCTTC

J: TRBJ1-1
size: NA
V: TRBV5-1
D: NA
CDR3: CASSRYEQENTEAFF
DNA: TGCGCCAGCAGCCGATACGAACAGGAAAACACTGAAGCTTTCTTT

J: TRBJ2-7
size: NA
V: TRBV7-2
D: NA
CDR3: CASSFNRDSAYEQYF
DNA: TGTGCCAGCAGCTTCAATCGGGACTCAGCCTACGAGCAGTACTTC

J: TRBJ2-1
size: NA
V: TRBV5-1
D: TRBD1
CDR3: CASSLARGQIYNEQFF
DNA: TGCGCCAGCAGCTTGGCCAGGGGACAGATTTACAATGAGCAGTTCTTC

J: TRBJ1-6
size: NA
V: TRBV7-2
D: NA
CDR3: CASSLYGRPTYNSPLHF
DNA: TGTGCCAGCAGCTTATATGGCAGGCCGACCTATAATTCACCCCTCCACTTT

J: TRBJ1-1
size: NA
V: TRBV6-1
D: NA
CDR3: CASRKNSGNTEAFF
DNA: TGTGCCAGCAGAAAAAACTCCGGGAACACTGAAGCTTTCTTT

J: TRBJ1-2
size: NA
V: TRBV25-1
D: NA
CDR3: CASSDRTGRYGYTF
DNA: TGTGCCAGCAGTGACCGAACAGGGCGCTATGGCTACACCTTC

J: TRBJ1-2
size: NA
V: TRBV2
D: NA
CDR3: CASSPGLNYGYTF
DNA: TGTGCCAGCAGTCCGGGACTGAACTATGGCTACACCTTC

J: TRBJ1-4
size: NA
V: TRBV12-5
D: TRBD1
CDR3: CASGLVRTGPNEKLFF
DNA: TGTGCTAGTGGTTTGGTAAGGACAGGGCCTAATGAAAAACTGTTTTTT

J: TRBJ1-1
size: few
V: TRBV7-9
D: NA
CDR3: CASVKGQVNTEAFF
DNA: TGTGCCAGCGTTAAGGGGCAGGTTAACACTGAAGCTTTCTTT

J: TRBJ1-2
size: few
V: TRBV4-1
D: TRBD1
CDR3: CASSHLVPGQGTNYGYTF
DNA: TGCGCCAGCAGCCATCTCGTCCCGGGACAGGGTACCAACTATGGCTACACCTTC

J: TRBJ1-5
size: NA
V: TRBV5-8
D: NA
CDR3: CASSLVFLSGNQPQHF
DNA: TGTGCCAGCAGCTTGGTTTTCTTGTCAGGCAATCAGCCCCAGCATTTT

J: TRBJ2-4
size: NA
V: TRBV4-1
D: TRBD2
CDR3: CASSHPAGGGNIQYF
DNA: TGCGCCAGCAGCCATCCTGCGGGGGGAGGTAACATTCAGTACTTC

J: TRBJ1-5
size: NA
V: TRBV19
D: NA
CDR3: CASSILRQNSNQPQHF
DNA: TGTGCCAGTAGTATCCTTCGACAGAATAGCAATCAGCCCCAGCATTTT

J: TRBJ2-5
size: NA
V: TRBV19
D: TRBD2
CDR3: CASSIEGGVFTQYF
DNA: TGTGCCAGTAGTATAGAGGGGGGGGTTTTCACCCAGTACTTC